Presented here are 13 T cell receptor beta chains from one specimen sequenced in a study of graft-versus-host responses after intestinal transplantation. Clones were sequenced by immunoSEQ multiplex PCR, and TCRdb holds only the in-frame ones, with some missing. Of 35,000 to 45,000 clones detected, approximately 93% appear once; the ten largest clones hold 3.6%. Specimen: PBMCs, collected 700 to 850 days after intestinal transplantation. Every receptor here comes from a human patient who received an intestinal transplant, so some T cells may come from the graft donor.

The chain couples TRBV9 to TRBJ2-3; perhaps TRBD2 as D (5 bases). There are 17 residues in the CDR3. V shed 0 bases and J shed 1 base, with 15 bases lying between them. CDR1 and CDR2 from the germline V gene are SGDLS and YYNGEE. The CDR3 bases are TGTGCCAGCAGCGTAGTGGGTCTAGCTGATGGCACAGATACGCAGTATTTT. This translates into CASSVVGLADGTDTQYF.

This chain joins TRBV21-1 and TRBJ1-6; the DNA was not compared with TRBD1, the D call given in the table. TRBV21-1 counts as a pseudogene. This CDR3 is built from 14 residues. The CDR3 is CASSNGLRCSPLHF. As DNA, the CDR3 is TGTGCCAGCAGCAATGGGCTCCGATGCTCACCCCTCCACTTT.

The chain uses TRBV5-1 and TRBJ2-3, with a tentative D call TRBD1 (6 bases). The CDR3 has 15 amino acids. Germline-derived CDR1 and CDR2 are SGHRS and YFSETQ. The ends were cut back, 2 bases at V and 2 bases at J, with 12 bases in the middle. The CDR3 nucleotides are TGCGCCAGCAGCTTTAGAGGGGACAACACAGATACGCAGTATTTT. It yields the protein CASSFRGDNTDTQYF.

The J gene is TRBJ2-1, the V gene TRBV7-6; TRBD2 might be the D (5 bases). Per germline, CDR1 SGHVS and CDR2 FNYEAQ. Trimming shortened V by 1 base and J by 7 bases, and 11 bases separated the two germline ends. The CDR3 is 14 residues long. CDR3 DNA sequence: TGTGCCAGCAGCTTAGGTCTAGCTACTAATGAGCAGTTCTTC. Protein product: CASSLGLATNEQFF.

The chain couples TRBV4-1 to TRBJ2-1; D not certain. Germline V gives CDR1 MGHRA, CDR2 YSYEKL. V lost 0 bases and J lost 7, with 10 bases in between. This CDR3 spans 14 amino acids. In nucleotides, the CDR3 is TGCGCCAGCAGCCAAGACCTACTCGGGAATGAGCAGTTCTTC. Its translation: CASSQDLLGNEQFF.

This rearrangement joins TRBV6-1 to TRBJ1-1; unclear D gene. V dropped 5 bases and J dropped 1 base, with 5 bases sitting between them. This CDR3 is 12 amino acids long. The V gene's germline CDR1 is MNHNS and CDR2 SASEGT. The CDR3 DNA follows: TGTGCCAGCAGTTCCGGGAACACTGAAGCTTTCTTT. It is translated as CASSSGNTEAFF.

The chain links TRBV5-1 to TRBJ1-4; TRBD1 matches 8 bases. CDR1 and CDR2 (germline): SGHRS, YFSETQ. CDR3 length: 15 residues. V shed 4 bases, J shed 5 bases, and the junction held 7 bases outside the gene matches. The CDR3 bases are TGCGCCAGCAGCCAAGGACAGGGTGGAAATGAAAAACTGTTTTTT. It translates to CASSQGQGGNEKLFF.

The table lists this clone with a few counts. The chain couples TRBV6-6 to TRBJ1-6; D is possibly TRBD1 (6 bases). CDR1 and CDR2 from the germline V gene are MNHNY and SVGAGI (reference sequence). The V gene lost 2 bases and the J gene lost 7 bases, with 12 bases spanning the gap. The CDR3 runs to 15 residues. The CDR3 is CASSYGIDRNSPLHF. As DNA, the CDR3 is TGTGCCAGCAGTTACGGGATCGACAGGAATTCACCCCTCCACTTT.

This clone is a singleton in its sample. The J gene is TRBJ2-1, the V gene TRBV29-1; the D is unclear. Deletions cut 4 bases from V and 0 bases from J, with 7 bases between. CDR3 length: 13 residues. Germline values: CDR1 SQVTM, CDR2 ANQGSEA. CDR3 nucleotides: TGCAGCGTTGCTTCTAGCTCCTACAATGAGCAGTTCTTC. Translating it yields CSVASSSYNEQFF.

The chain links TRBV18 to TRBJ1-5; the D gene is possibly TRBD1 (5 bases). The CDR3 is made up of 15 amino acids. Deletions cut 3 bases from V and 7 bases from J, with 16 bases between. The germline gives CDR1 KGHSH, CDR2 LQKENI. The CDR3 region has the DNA TGTGCCAGCTCACCGACTGGGACCGGGGGACAGCCCCAGCATTTT. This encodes CASSPTGTGGQPQHF.

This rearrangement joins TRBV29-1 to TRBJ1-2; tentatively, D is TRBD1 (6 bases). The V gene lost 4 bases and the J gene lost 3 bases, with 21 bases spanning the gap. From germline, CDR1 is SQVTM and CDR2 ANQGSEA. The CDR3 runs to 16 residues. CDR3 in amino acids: CSVVPLGEGVDYGYTF. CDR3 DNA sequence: TGCAGCGTTGTCCCCCTTGGGGAGGGGGTTGACTATGGCTACACCTTC.

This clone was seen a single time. CDR3 sequence (DNA): TGTGCCAGTAGGGGAGTTGCAACTAATGAAAAACTGTTTTTT. Translation gives CASRGVATNEKLFF. The chain recombines TRBV19 with TRBJ1-4; D ambiguous. CDR1 and CDR2 from the germline V gene are LNHDA and SQIVND (reference sequence). CDR3 length equals 14 residues. The V end lost 6 bases, the J end lost 0 bases, and 8 bases lay between the germline ends. Drawing the rest from reference TRBV19 and TRBJ1-4, the complete variable domain is DGGITQSPKYLFRKEGQNVTLSCEQNLNHDAMYWYRQDPGQGLRLIYYSQIVNDFQKGDIAEGYSVSREKKESFPLTVTSAQKNPTAFYLCASRGVATNEKLFFGSGTQLSVL.

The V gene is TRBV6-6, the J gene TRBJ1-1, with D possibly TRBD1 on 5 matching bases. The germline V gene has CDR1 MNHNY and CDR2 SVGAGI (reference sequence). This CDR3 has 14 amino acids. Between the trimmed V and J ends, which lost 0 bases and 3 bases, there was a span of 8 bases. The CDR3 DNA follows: TGTGCCAGCAGTTACTCGCCACAGGACACTGAAGCTTTCTTT. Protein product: CASSYSPQDTEAFF.